This T cell receptor (beta chain) is from a study of cytomegalovirus exposure and HLA in healthy donors. With 60 Vbeta and 13 Jbeta primers, the PCR was carried out. TCRdb's table, derived via immunoSEQ multiplex PCR, lists solely in-frame clones and lacks some. Among about 100,000 clones listed, approximately 81% were seen once. V lost 5 bases, J lost 0 bases, and 3 bases stayed unmatched. The CDR3 totals 14 residues. Germline assignment: CDR1 LNHDA and CDR2 SQIVND (reference sequence). The TCR originated in a female donor in good health and CMV-seropositive. Sequenced input: PBMCs. The chain carries TRBV19 and TRBJ2-7, with 8 bases fitting TRBD1. DNA for the CDR3: TGTGCCAGTAGTCACAGGGGGAGCTCCTACGAGCAGTACTTC. Encoded protein: CASSHRGSSYEQYF. The full variable domain, in which reference TRBV19 and TRBJ2-7 provide the parts outside the CDR3, is DGGITQSPKYLFRKEGQNVTLSCEQNLNHDAMYWYRQDPGQGLRLIYYSQIVNDFQKGDIAEGYSVSREKKESFPLTVTSAQKNPTAFYLCASSHRGSSYEQYFGPGTRLTVT.